These 24 T cell receptor beta chains share one sample of origin, sequenced in a study of OX40 agonist ivuxolimab in advanced cancers. TCRdb's copy holds only in-frame clones and misses some; the assay was immunoSEQ multiplex PCR. The sample holds approximately 94,000 clones, roughly 90% seen once. The sequencing here drew on CD4+ or CD8+ T cells sorted from blood, taken in a trial of the OX40 agonist ivuxolimab. The receptors here all came from an adult with an advanced solid tumor such as melanoma, head and neck, liver or kidney cancer.

The rearrangement links TRBV6-6 to TRBJ2-7, with TRBD2 matching 7 bases. V shed 2 bases, J shed 1 base, and the junction held 8 bases outside the gene matches. The CDR3 has 16 amino acids. CDR1 and CDR2 (germline): MNHNY, SVGAGI (reference sequence). CDR3 nucleotide sequence: TGTGCCAGCAGTTACCCCGGACGGGAGGAATCCTACGAGCAGTACTTC. Its translation is CASSYPGREESYEQYF.

Only one count was recorded for this clone. The chain recombines TRBV5-4 with TRBJ2-7; weak D call: TRBD2 (5 bases). Germline CDR1 is SGHNT and CDR2 is YYREEE (reference sequence). The CDR3 runs 14 residues. Trimming left V 1 base short and J 1 base short, with 9 bases between. For the CDR3, the DNA is TGTGCCAGCAGCTTGTCCACGGGATCCTACGAGCAGTACTTC. Translating it yields CASSLSTGSYEQYF.

With regard to this clone: Other DNA sequences within the sample encode an identical CDR3. This rearrangement joins TRBV5-1 to TRBJ2-7, with D unresolved. The CDR3 covers 13 residues. V lost 0 bases and J 2 bases, leaving 6 bases between the germline ends. Germline loops: CDR1 SGHRS, CDR2 YFSETQ. The CDR3 protein is CASSLGIAYEQYF. Written as DNA, the CDR3 is TGCGCCAGCAGCTTGGGTATTGCCTACGAGCAGTACTTC.

The sample holds a few counts of this clone. The chain recombines TRBV10-3 with TRBJ2-7, with D possibly called TRBD1 or TRBD2 (5 bases each). Trimming stripped 11 bases from V and 2 bases from J, with 16 bases between. Per the germline V gene, CDR1 is ENHRY and CDR2 is SYGVKD. CDR3 length: 13 amino acids. CDR3 in amino acids: CAPKPGTAYEQYF. CDR3 nucleotides: TGTGCCCCCAAGCCCGGGACCGCCTACGAGCAGTACTTC.

V usage is TRBV7-6 and J usage is TRBJ2-5; D possibly uses TRBD1 or TRBD2 (5 bases each). The J call is uncertain, as TRBJ2-7 better fits the DNA end. The CDR3 length is 13 residues. CDR1 is SGHVS and CDR2 is FNYEAQ in the germline V gene. This CDR3 is CASSFGGSYEQYF. The CDR3 region has the DNA TGTGCCAGCAGCTTTGGGGGATCCTACGAGCAGTACTTC.

The genes are TRBV6-1 and TRBJ2-7; D possibly matches TRBD1 or TRBD2 (6 bases each). The CDR3 spans 15 residues. The germline V gene has CDR1 MNHNS and CDR2 SASEGT. The V gene lost 3 bases and the J gene lost 4 bases, with 16 bases spanning the gap. CDR3 sequence reads: CASSEGARGWYEQYF. Written as DNA, the CDR3 is TGTGCCAGCAGTGAGGGGGCGCGGGGTTGGTACGAGCAGTACTTC.

The CDR3 nucleotides are TGTGCCAGCACAGATACGCAGTATTTT. It codes for CASTDTQYF. The gene calls are TRBV27 and TRBJ2-3, with D uncertain. Trimming took off 7 bases at V and 4 bases at J, with 0 bases between the two ends. This CDR3 spans 9 amino acids. Germline-derived CDR1 and CDR2 are MNHEY and SMNVEV (reference sequence).

The chain couples TRBV11-3 to TRBJ1-1; a weak D match, TRBD1 (5 bases). CDR3 length equals 16 residues. V was trimmed by 0 bases and J by 1 base, leaving 12 bases between them. CDR1 is SGHNT, CDR2 YENEEA, per germline. Here the CDR3 DNA reads TGTGCCAGCAGCTTAGATGGGGGGGAGGCGAACACTGAAGCTTTCTTT. Protein sequence: CASSLDGGEANTEAFF.

The chain uses TRBV9 and TRBJ1-1; a weak D match, TRBD1 (5 bases). The germline CDR1 and CDR2 sequences are SGDLS and YYNGEE. Trimming removed 4 bases from V and 7 bases from J, with 11 bases in between. This CDR3 has 12 residues. The CDR3 spells CASSPRVGEAFF. DNA of the CDR3: TGTGCCAGCAGCCCCAGGGTCGGTGAAGCTTTCTTT.

The chain joins TRBV6-1 to TRBJ1-5; TRBD1 matches at 7 bases. Losses at the gene ends were 3 bases for V and 0 bases for J; bases not matched to a gene: 8. The germline V gene encodes CDR1 MNHNS and CDR2 SASEGT. The CDR3 runs to 17 residues. CDR3 residues: CASSDWTGEYSNQPQHF. The CDR3 bases are TGTGCCAGCAGTGACTGGACAGGCGAATATAGCAATCAGCCCCAGCATTTT.

This clone was recorded only once. The chain has TRBV5-1 and TRBJ2-5; the D gene is possibly TRBD1 (6 bases). Germline V gene lookup returns CDR1 SGHRS and CDR2 YFSETQ. The CDR3 covers 15 residues. Trimming pared 1 base from V and 1 base from J, leaving 11 bases between. CDR3 coding DNA: TGCGCCAGCAGCTTGTTGGAGGACAGCCAAGAGACCCAGTACTTC. Residues: CASSLLEDSQETQYF.

As to this clone: This specimen includes other DNA sequences encoding the same CDR3. The chain carries TRBV5-4 and TRBJ1-1, with D perhaps matching TRBD1 (5 bases). Trimming removed 4 bases from V and 3 bases from J, with 7 bases in between. This CDR3 comprises 12 residues. Per the germline V gene, CDR1 is SGHNT and CDR2 is YYREEE (reference sequence). CDR3 residues: CASSLGDTEAFF. For the CDR3, the DNA is TGTGCCAGCAGCCTAGGGGACACTGAAGCTTTCTTT.

The CDR3 nucleotides read TGTGCCAGCGAGAGACGAAGGGCAGATACGCAGTATTTT. This gives the protein CASERRRADTQYF. This rearrangement joins TRBV7-3 to TRBJ2-3; no clear D. This CDR3 has 13 amino acids. The V gene lost 8 bases and the J gene lost 4 bases, with 13 bases spanning the gap. Per the germline V gene, CDR1 is SGHTA and CDR2 is FQGTGA.

The V gene is TRBV30, the J gene TRBJ1-4; 7 nucleotides align to TRBD1. The V gene end was trimmed by 3 bases and the J gene end by 2 bases; junction bases not matched to a gene: 9. This CDR3 has 16 residues. Germline V CDR1 and CDR2: GTSNPN, SVGIG (reference sequence). CDR3 nucleotide sequence: TGTGCCTGGAGCGTGGGGGCAGGGGGGACTAATGAAAAACTGTTTTTT. It translates to CAWSVGAGGTNEKLFF. Full variable domain (missing parts from reference TRBV30 and TRBJ1-4): SQTIHQWPATLVQPVGSPLSLECTVEGTSNPNLYWYRQAAGRGLQLLFYSVGIGQISSEVPQNLSASRPQDRQFILSSKKLLLSDSGFYLCAWSVGAGGTNEKLFFGSGTQLSVL.

V and J are TRBV9 and TRBJ1-2; 8 bases align to TRBD1. There are 14 residues in the CDR3. From germline, CDR1 is SGDLS and CDR2 YYNGEE. V lost 3 bases, J lost 0 bases, and 1 base stayed unmatched. CDR3: CASSGQGTNYGYTF. In nucleotides, the CDR3 is TGTGCCAGCAGCGGACAGGGGACTAACTATGGCTACACCTTC.

The chain uses TRBV27 and TRBJ1-1, with a possible D match to TRBD1 (6 bases). The CDR3 length is 14 residues. V was clipped by 5 bases and J by 4 bases, with 14 bases between them. Germline values: CDR1 MNHEY, CDR2 SMNVEV (reference sequence). CDR3: CASSPVGGGTEAFF. In DNA form, the CDR3 reads TGTGCCAGCAGTCCCGTCGGAGGGGGCACTGAAGCTTTCTTT.

The chain employs TRBV11-3 and TRBJ1-1, with 8 bases fitting TRBD1. From germline, CDR1 is SGHNT and CDR2 YENEEA. The CDR3 contains 14 residues. After removal of 5 bases from V and 4 bases from J, the junction contained 6 bases not matched to a gene. Written as DNA, the CDR3 is TGTGCCAGCAGCAGTTCAGACAGGGGCACTGAAGCTTTCTTT. Translating it yields CASSSSDRGTEAFF.

The rearrangement links TRBV25-1 to TRBJ1-4, with TRBD1 as a possible D gene (6 bases). Germline CDR1 MGHDK, CDR2 SYGVNS. This CDR3 has 16 amino acids. V was trimmed by 1 base and J by 4 bases, leaving 13 bases between them. CDR3 nucleotides: TGTGCCAGCAGTGAATGGTTTAGGGGGGATAATGAAAAACTGTTTTTT. Translated: CASSEWFRGDNEKLFF. The full variable domain, rest sourced from reference TRBV25-1 and TRBJ1-4, is EADIYQTPRYLVIGTGKKITLECSQTMGHDKMYWYQQDPGMELHLIHYSYGVNSTEKGDLSSESTVSRIRTEHFPLTLESARPSHTSQYLCASSEWFRGDNEKLFFGSGTQLSVL.

This chain links TRBV19 with TRBJ2-7; the match to TRBD1 covers 9 bases. Germline V lookup: CDR1 LNHDA, CDR2 SQIVND (reference sequence). The trim removed 6 bases at V and 2 bases at J, leaving 5 bases unmatched. The CDR3 is 14 residues long. Here the CDR3 reads CASRPGTGTYEQYF. Here the CDR3 DNA reads TGTGCCAGTAGACCCGGGACAGGGACCTACGAGCAGTACTTC. The whole variable domain, filled in from reference TRBV19 and TRBJ2-7, reads DGGITQSPKYLFRKEGQNVTLSCEQNLNHDAMYWYRQDPGQGLRLIYYSQIVNDFQKGDIAEGYSVSREKKESFPLTVTSAQKNPTAFYLCASRPGTGTYEQYFGPGTRLTVT.

V gene TRBV5-1 combines with J gene TRBJ1-1; no clear D gene. This CDR3 has 12 residues. The ends were cut back, 0 bases at V and 1 base at J, with 1 base in the middle. Germline values: CDR1 SGHRS, CDR2 YFSETQ. The DNA for the CDR3 is TGCGCCAGCAGCTTGGCGAACACTGAAGCTTTCTTT. Amino acid sequence: CASSLANTEAFF.

The chain has TRBV9 and TRBJ1-2; TRBD1 agrees at 9 bases. CDR1 and CDR2 (germline): SGDLS, YYNGEE. The CDR3 is made up of 14 amino acids. After removal of 1 base from V and 8 bases from J, the junction contained 6 bases not matched to a gene. The CDR3 DNA reads TGTGCCAGCAGCGTATCCGGGACAGGGTTCGGCTACACCTTC. Its translation is CASSVSGTGFGYTF.

The gene calls are TRBV4-3 and TRBJ2-7; D possibly corresponds to TRBD1 (6 bases). The CDR3 totals 15 residues. V was shortened by 3 bases and J by 1 base, with 13 bases between the two germline ends. CDR1 is LGHNA and CDR2 is YSLEER in the germline V gene. The CDR3 here is CASSQDSPASYEQYF. CDR3 sequence (DNA): TGCGCCAGCAGCCAGGACAGTCCCGCTTCCTACGAGCAGTACTTC.

The CDR3 nucleotides read TGTGCCAGCAGTTACTCAGGGGGCGGATACGAGCAGTACTTC. As protein: CASSYSGGGYEQYF. V is TRBV6-5 and J is TRBJ2-7, with TRBD1 matching 7 bases. CDR3 length equals 14 residues. The trim removed 0 bases at V and 4 bases at J, leaving 3 bases unmatched. CDR1 is MNHEY and CDR2 is SVGAGI in the germline V gene.

This sequence joins TRBV5-1 and TRBJ1-6, with 9 bases lining up with TRBD1. CDR1 and CDR2 from the germline V gene are SGHRS and YFSETQ. The CDR3 has 18 amino acids. V lost 3 bases and J lost 10; bases outside the gene matches: 17. CDR3 amino acids: CASSSGGPRTGEGSPLHF. DNA for the CDR3: TGCGCCAGCAGCTCCGGGGGACCACGGACAGGGGAAGGGTCACCCCTCCACTTT.